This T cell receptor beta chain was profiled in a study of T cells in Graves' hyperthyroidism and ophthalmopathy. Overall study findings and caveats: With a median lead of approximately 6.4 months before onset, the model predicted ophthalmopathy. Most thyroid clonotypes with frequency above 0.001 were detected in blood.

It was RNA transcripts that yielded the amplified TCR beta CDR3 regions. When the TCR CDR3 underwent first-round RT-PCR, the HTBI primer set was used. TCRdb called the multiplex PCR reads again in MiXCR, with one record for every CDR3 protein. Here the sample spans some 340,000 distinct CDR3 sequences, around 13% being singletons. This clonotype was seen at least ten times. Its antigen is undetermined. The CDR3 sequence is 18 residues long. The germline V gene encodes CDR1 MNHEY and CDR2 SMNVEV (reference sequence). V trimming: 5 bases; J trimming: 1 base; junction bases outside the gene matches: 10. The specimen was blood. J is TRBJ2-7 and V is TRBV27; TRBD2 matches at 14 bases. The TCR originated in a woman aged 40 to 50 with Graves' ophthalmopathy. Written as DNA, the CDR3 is TGTGCCAGCAGTCTCCAAGGACTAGCGGGGGGCCGGTCCTACGAGCAGTACTTC. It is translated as CASSLQGLAGGRSYEQYF.